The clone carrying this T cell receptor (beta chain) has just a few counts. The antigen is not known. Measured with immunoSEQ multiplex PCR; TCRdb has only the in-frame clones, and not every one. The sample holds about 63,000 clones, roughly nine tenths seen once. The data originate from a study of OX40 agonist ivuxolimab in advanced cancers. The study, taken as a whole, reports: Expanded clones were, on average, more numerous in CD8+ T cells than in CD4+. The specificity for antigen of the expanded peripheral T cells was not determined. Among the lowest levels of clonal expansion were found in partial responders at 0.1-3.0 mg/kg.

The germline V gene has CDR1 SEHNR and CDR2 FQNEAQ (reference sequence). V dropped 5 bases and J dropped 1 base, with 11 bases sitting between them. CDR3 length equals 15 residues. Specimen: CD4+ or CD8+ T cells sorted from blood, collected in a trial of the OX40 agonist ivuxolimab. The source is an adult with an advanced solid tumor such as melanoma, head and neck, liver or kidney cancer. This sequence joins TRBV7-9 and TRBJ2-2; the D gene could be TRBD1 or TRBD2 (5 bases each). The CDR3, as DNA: TGTGCCAGCAGCCTCGGGACGGTGAACACCGGGGAGCTGTTTTTT. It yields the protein CASSLGTVNTGELFF.